This is a list of T cell receptor beta chains from one sample in a study of blood T cells in healthy people across ages. TCRdb re-analysed the 5' RACE reads in MiXCR, keeping a single row per CDR3 protein. The table lists roughly 2 million distinct CDR3 sequences, about 50% of them singletons. Material: blood. The receptors were sampled from a woman aged 40 to 50 in good health. The CDR3 runs from the conserved cysteine through the conserved F or W. Each record gives: D gene, V gene, clone size, J gene, CDR3 length, CDR3 DNA, CDR3 protein. A D gene is named only where the DNA matches it firmly. Clone size is not always given. Where it is, it says once, few, many or a class for expanded clones.

d_call: -; v_call: TRBV5-1; clone_size: -; j_call: TRBJ2-5; cdr3_length: 16; cdr3_nt: TGCGCCAGCAGCTTGGCCGCGGGGGCAACGGGAGAGACCCAGTACTTC; cdr3_aa: CASSLAAGATGETQYF
d_call: -; v_call: TRBV7-9; clone_size: few; j_call: TRBJ1-2; cdr3_length: 14; cdr3_nt: TGTGCCAGCAGCCGTCCCGGTCCTAACTATGGCTACACCTTC; cdr3_aa: CASSRPGPNYGYTF
d_call: -; v_call: TRBV5-1; clone_size: -; j_call: TRBJ1-4; cdr3_length: 15; cdr3_nt: TGCGCCAGCAGCTTGGATGCCAGAGCTAATGAAAAACTGTTTTTT; cdr3_aa: CASSLDARANEKLFF
d_call: -; v_call: TRBV6-5; clone_size: -; j_call: TRBJ1-6; cdr3_length: 14; cdr3_nt: TGTGCCACCACGTTGAGCTCCTATAATTCACCCCTCCACTTT; cdr3_aa: CATTLSSYNSPLHF
d_call: TRBD2; v_call: TRBV4-2; clone_size: -; j_call: TRBJ2-7; cdr3_length: 15; cdr3_nt: TGTGCCAGCAGCCAGGCCTTGGAGAGCGGGGGTGTCCAGTACTTC; cdr3_aa: CASSQALESGGVQYF
d_call: TRBD1; v_call: TRBV6-2/TRBV6-3; clone_size: -; j_call: TRBJ2-1; cdr3_length: 16; cdr3_nt: TGTGCCAGCAGGACAGGGGAGGATTGGGAATACAATGAGCAGTTCTTC; cdr3_aa: CASRTGEDWEYNEQFF
d_call: TRBD1; v_call: TRBV7-9; clone_size: -; j_call: TRBJ2-7; cdr3_length: 14; cdr3_nt: TGTGCCAGCAGCCTTTACCCAGGGGGCGACGAGCAGTACTTC; cdr3_aa: CASSLYPGGDEQYF
d_call: -; v_call: TRBV6-1; clone_size: -; j_call: TRBJ1-5; cdr3_length: 14; cdr3_nt: TGTGCCAGCAGTGAAGTCGGGTTACAGCAGCCCCAGCATTTT; cdr3_aa: CASSEVGLQQPQHF
d_call: -; v_call: TRBV4-3; clone_size: once; j_call: TRBJ2-7; cdr3_length: 17; cdr3_nt: TGCGCCAGCAGCCAAGGCCGAGGAGGGGGCAAGGATTACGAGCAGTACTTC; cdr3_aa: CASSQGRGGGKDYEQYF
d_call: -; v_call: TRBV12-3/TRBV12-4; clone_size: once; j_call: TRBJ2-3; cdr3_length: 13; cdr3_nt: TGTGCCAGCAGTCGAGGGATGGCAGATACGCAGTATTTT; cdr3_aa: CASSRGMADTQYF